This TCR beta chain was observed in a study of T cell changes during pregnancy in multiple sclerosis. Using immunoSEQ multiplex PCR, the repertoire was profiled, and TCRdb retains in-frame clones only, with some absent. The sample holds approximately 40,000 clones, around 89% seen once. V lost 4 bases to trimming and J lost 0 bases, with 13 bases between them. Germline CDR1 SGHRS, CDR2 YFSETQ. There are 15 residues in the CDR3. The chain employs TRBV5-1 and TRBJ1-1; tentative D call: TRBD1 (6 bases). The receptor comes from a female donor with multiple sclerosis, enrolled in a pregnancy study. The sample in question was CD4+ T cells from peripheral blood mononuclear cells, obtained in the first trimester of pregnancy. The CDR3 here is CASSKDSYMNTEAFF. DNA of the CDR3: TGCGCCAGCAGCAAGGACAGTTATATGAACACTGAAGCTTTCTTT.